This T cell receptor (beta chain) derives from a study of T cell responses to AZD1222 COVID-19 vaccine. Overall study findings and caveats: Rises in breadth and depth of Spike-specific TCRs came after two AZD1222 doses. Clonal diversity may have been underestimated, and the donors were mostly white British, with more females than males.

Sequencing was performed with immunoSEQ multiplex PCR; in TCRdb, only in-frame clones are kept and a portion is missing. Here the sample spans around 65,000 clones, about 70% being singletons. This CDR3 has 14 amino acids. Trimming pared 10 bases from V and 2 bases from J, leaving 17 bases between. The germline CDR1 and CDR2 sequences are ENHRY and SYGVKD. Concerning this clone: No antigen is known for it.

This rearrangement joins TRBV10-3 to TRBJ1-1; no definite D call. The source is an adult in good health. The sequences come from peripheral blood, collected on day 0 of AZD1222 vaccination. In nucleotides, the CDR3 is TGTGCCACCACCCCCATGGCGGAAAACACTGAAGCTTTCTTT. Translation gives CATTPMAENTEAFF.